This TCR beta chain was found in a study of CD8 T cells in Susac syndrome. Looking at the study overall: Patients with Susac syndrome had blood drawn and were at that point therapy-naive, on corticosteroids, or on intravenous immunoglobulin alone.

This clonotype was seen a single time. The antigen is not known. RNA totalling 0.5 to 1 ug underwent reverse transcription with random hexamers. A single record per CDR3 protein comes from TCRdb applying MiXCR to the immunoSEQ multiplex PCR reads. The sample holds 100,000 to 110,000 distinct CDR3 sequences, 95% seen once. V dropped 8 bases and J dropped 12; count of bases not matched to a gene: 16. In germline, CDR1 is MDHEN, CDR2 SYDVKM. This CDR3 region has 14 residues. The study, taken as a whole, reports: CD8+ clonal expansion in Susac was maximal in TEMRA cells and in active patients.

The sequencing input was CD8+ T cells from PBMCs. The receptor's source is a human donor with Susac syndrome. This chain uses TRBV28 with TRBJ2-1; 7 bases are a match to TRBD2. The DNA for the CDR3 is TGTGCCAGCCCGAAAAGGACTAGGAGCAAAGGGCAGTTCTTC. Its translation is CASPKRTRSKGQFF.